This TCR beta chain was documented in a study of OX40 agonist ivuxolimab in advanced cancers. About the study: Those enrolled were roughly 85% male, with a mean age of around 58 years and ages from 23 to 79. It was permissible to have had prior anti-PD-1, anti-PD-L1 or anti-CTLA-4 therapy, and around 40% had some.

V was shortened by 6 bases and J by 5 bases, with 10 bases between the two germline ends. The CDR3 is made up of 13 amino acids. CDR1 and CDR2 (germline): MNHEY, SVGAGI. Autoimmune disease history or systemic immunosuppression meant exclusion. Clones were read by immunoSEQ multiplex PCR, and TCRdb kept only the in-frame ones, dropping some. In the table there are about 74,000 clones, around nine tenths of which are singletons. A word on this clone: Its antigen remains unknown.

Broader study findings: Relative to CD4+, CD8+ T cells held more expanded clones on average.

This specimen consisted of CD4+ or CD8+ T cells sorted from blood, obtained in a trial of the OX40 agonist ivuxolimab. The chain links TRBV6-5 to TRBJ2-2; tentatively, D is TRBD1 (5 bases). This clonotype originated in an adult with an advanced solid tumor such as melanoma, head and neck, liver or kidney cancer. The CDR3 loop reads CASSPRVTGELFF. The DNA of the CDR3 is TGTGCCAGCAGCCCCAGGGTTACCGGGGAGCTGTTTTTT.